This entry describes one T cell receptor beta chain. The antigen it recognizes is unknown. There are no base qualities to consult, and no much larger clone falls within one base. The CDR1 and CDR2 encoded by the germline V gene are SGDLS and YYNGEE. Inclusive of the bounding cysteine and phenylalanine, the CDR3 is 15 residues long. Only the CDR3 region is kept as DNA, spanning 45 bases read in frame from base 1. Relative to germline, V is 0 bases shorter and J is 4 bases shorter, with 11 bases between their ends. The sample is drawn from a study of T cell changes during pregnancy in multiple sclerosis (dated by TCRdb to between 2018 and 2020). Regarding the complete study: In women with multiple sclerosis, the researchers looked at how the T cell repertoire shifted as pregnancy progressed.

Libraries were constructed by the immunoSEQ multiplex PCR assay. TCRdb's version of the immuneACCESS table is confined to in-frame rearrangements and falls short of the full clone set. An unresolved V gene accounts for under half of the shortfall where checked; the remainder is of unknown origin. This sample is represented by tens of thousands of clones; 85% to 95% of them were singletons. The top ten hold around 0.75% of the sample. The sample consisted of peripheral blood, taken in the second trimester of pregnancy. The sequence came from a female donor in good health, enrolled as a control in a pregnancy study. The rearrangement joined TRBV9 to TRBJ2-1; a tentative D call is TRBD2 (5 bases match). CDR3 sequence: CASSVDNGVYNEQFF. The nucleotide sequence is TGTGCCAGCAGCGTAGATAACGGGGTGTACAATGAGCAGTTCTTC. The variable domain in full, with residues beyond the CDR3 obtained from the reference TRBV9 and TRBJ2-1 genes, is DSGVTQTPKHLITATGQRVTLRCSPRSGDLSVYWYQQSLDQGLQFLIQYYNGEERAKGNILERFSAQQFPDLHSELNLSSLELGDSALYFCASSVDNGVYNEQFFGPGTRLTVL.